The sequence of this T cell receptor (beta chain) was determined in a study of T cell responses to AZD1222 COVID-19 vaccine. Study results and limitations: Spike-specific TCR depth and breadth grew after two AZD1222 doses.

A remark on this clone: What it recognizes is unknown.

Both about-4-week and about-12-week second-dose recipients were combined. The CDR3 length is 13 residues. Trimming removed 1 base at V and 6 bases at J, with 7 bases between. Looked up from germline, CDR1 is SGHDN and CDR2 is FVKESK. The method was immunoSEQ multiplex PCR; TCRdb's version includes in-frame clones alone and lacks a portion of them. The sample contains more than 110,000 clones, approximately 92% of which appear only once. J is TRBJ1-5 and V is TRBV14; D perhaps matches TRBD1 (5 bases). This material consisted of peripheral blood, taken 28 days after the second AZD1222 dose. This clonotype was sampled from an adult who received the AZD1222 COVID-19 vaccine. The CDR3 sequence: CASSQGQGQPQHF. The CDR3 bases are TGTGCCAGCAGCCAAGGGCAGGGTCAGCCCCAGCATTTT. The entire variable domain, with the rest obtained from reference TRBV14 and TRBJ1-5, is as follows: EAGVTQFPSHSVIEKGQTVTLRCDPISGHDNLYWYRRVMGKEIKFLLHFVKESKQDESGMPNNRFLAERTGGTYSTLKVQPAELEDSGVYFCASSQGQGQPQHFGDGTRLSIL.